The present T cell receptor (beta chain) was sequenced within a study of early T cells in non-severe SARS-CoV-2 infection. As for the study in general: Investigators sequenced bulk RNA drawn from unsorted whole blood, and chains remained unpaired.

Unique molecular identifiers were affixed to single, distinct cDNA molecules. One entry per CDR3 protein, called by TCRdb with MiXCR from the 5' RACE reads. The sample carries tens of thousands of distinct CDR3 sequences, about 13% recorded once. Germline values: CDR1 MNHEY, CDR2 SVGAGI. Trimming took 7 bases from V and 3 from J, leaving 18 bases between them. The CDR3 extends over 15 amino acids. Sequenced input: whole blood. The V call is TRBV6-5, the J call TRBJ1-1; D is possibly TRBD1 (5 bases). This TCR derives from an adult who was a healthcare worker with PCR-confirmed SARS-CoV-2 infection or an uninfected control (not recorded which). CDR3 sequence: CASTPGTLFDTEAFF. The CDR3 coding sequence is TGTGCCAGCACTCCTGGGACTCTCTTTGACACTGAAGCTTTCTTT.